A selection of T cell receptor beta chains follows, all from one sample in a study of cytomegalovirus exposure and HLA in healthy donors. The method was immunoSEQ multiplex PCR; TCRdb's version includes in-frame clones alone and lacks a portion of them. The data contain 90,000 to 100,000 clones, over 65% of them singletons. The source material was PBMCs. The receptors come from a woman aged 55-70 years in good health and CMV-seronegative. CDR3s include the opening cysteine and the closing phenylalanine or tryptophan. The order of the fields is D gene, V gene, J gene, clone size, CDR3 protein, CDR3 DNA. The D gene is left open where the match is weak. Some rows mark clone size as missing; the rest say once, few, many or name a class of expanded clone.

d_call: NA
v_call: TRBV4-3
j_call: TRBJ2-7
clone_size: NA
cdr3_aa: CASSQKFQALSYEQYF
cdr3_nt: TGCGCCAGCAGCCAAAAGTTTCAGGCCCTCTCCTACGAGCAGTACTTC

d_call: NA
v_call: TRBV14
j_call: TRBJ1-2
clone_size: NA
cdr3_aa: CASSPLHPGRGYTF
cdr3_nt: TGTGCCAGCAGCCCCTTACACCCCGGGAGGGGCTACACCTTC

d_call: NA
v_call: TRBV19
j_call: TRBJ2-7
clone_size: NA
cdr3_aa: CASSISHFKGEQYF
cdr3_nt: TGTGCCAGTAGTATTTCACACTTTAAGGGGGAGCAGTACTTC

d_call: NA
v_call: TRBV4-1
j_call: TRBJ1-1
clone_size: once
cdr3_aa: CASSQDPVMNTEAFF
cdr3_nt: TGCGCCAGCAGCCAAGACCCAGTCATGAACACTGAAGCTTTCTTT

d_call: NA
v_call: TRBV25-1
j_call: TRBJ2-5
clone_size: NA
cdr3_aa: CASSETLGRPTQETQYF
cdr3_nt: TGTGCCAGCAGTGAAACCCTCGGTCGCCCAACCCAAGAGACCCAGTACTTC

d_call: TRBD1
v_call: TRBV9
j_call: TRBJ1-1
clone_size: once
cdr3_aa: CASSGDRAMNTEAFF
cdr3_nt: TGTGCCAGCAGCGGGGACAGGGCCATGAACACTGAAGCTTTCTTT

d_call: NA
v_call: TRBV2
j_call: TRBJ2-7
clone_size: few
cdr3_aa: CASSERLVDEQYF
cdr3_nt: TGTGCCAGCAGTGAGCGACTAGTAGACGAGCAGTACTTC

d_call: TRBD2
v_call: TRBV2
j_call: TRBJ2-2
clone_size: NA
cdr3_aa: CASSGIAGGNTGELFF
cdr3_nt: TGTGCCAGCAGTGGGATAGCGGGGGGCAACACCGGGGAGCTGTTTTTT

d_call: TRBD1
v_call: TRBV12-5
j_call: TRBJ1-1
clone_size: once
cdr3_aa: CASATPGQGTEAFF
cdr3_nt: TGTGCTAGTGCCACCCCCGGACAGGGGACTGAAGCTTTCTTT

d_call: NA
v_call: TRBV5-6
j_call: TRBJ2-3
clone_size: NA
cdr3_aa: CASTFGGGYGTDTQYF
cdr3_nt: TGTGCCAGCACCTTCGGAGGCGGATATGGCACAGATACGCAGTATTTT

d_call: TRBD2
v_call: TRBV30
j_call: TRBJ2-1
clone_size: NA
cdr3_aa: CAWTSGRAYNEQFF
cdr3_nt: TGTGCCTGGACTAGCGGGAGGGCCTACAATGAGCAGTTCTTC

d_call: NA
v_call: TRBV7-8
j_call: TRBJ1-1
clone_size: few
cdr3_aa: CASSLSTGNTEAFF
cdr3_nt: TGTGCCAGCAGCTTATCGACAGGGAACACTGAAGCTTTCTTT

d_call: NA
v_call: TRBV28
j_call: TRBJ1-2
clone_size: NA
cdr3_aa: CASSQTENYGYTF
cdr3_nt: TGTGCCAGCAGTCAGACAGAGAACTATGGCTACACCTTC

d_call: TRBD2
v_call: TRBV5-8
j_call: TRBJ2-3
clone_size: once
cdr3_aa: CASSLGLAGPSTDTQYF
cdr3_nt: TGTGCCAGCAGCTTGGGACTAGCGGGGCCTAGCACAGATACGCAGTATTTT

d_call: NA
v_call: TRBV6-5
j_call: TRBJ2-7
clone_size: NA
cdr3_aa: CASSISGGKSYEQYF
cdr3_nt: TGTGCCAGCAGCATCTCAGGGGGGAAGTCCTACGAGCAGTACTTC

d_call: NA
v_call: TRBV6-1
j_call: TRBJ1-4
clone_size: NA
cdr3_aa: CASSVTGVNEKLFF
cdr3_nt: TGTGCCAGCAGTGTAACAGGAGTTAATGAAAAACTGTTTTTT

d_call: NA
v_call: TRBV6-1
j_call: TRBJ2-7
clone_size: NA
cdr3_aa: CASSERPIVYEQYF
cdr3_nt: TGTGCCAGCAGTGAGCGGCCGATTGTCTACGAGCAGTACTTC

d_call: NA
v_call: TRBV7-9
j_call: TRBJ1-5
clone_size: NA
cdr3_aa: CASSSTETSNQPQHF
cdr3_nt: TGTGCCAGCAGTTCTACAGAGACTAGCAATCAGCCCCAGCATTTT

d_call: NA
v_call: TRBV6-6
j_call: TRBJ1-4
clone_size: NA
cdr3_aa: CASTRATNEKLFF
cdr3_nt: TGTGCCAGCACACGGGCAACTAATGAAAAACTGTTTTTT

d_call: NA
v_call: TRBV7-9
j_call: TRBJ2-3
clone_size: NA
cdr3_aa: CASSYGESRGTDTQYF
cdr3_nt: TGTGCCAGCAGCTACGGGGAGTCGAGGGGCACAGATACGCAGTATTTT

d_call: NA
v_call: TRBV7-2
j_call: TRBJ1-2
clone_size: NA
cdr3_aa: CASSLGEQGTAGTF
cdr3_nt: TGTGCCAGCAGCTTAGGGGAACAGGGCACCGCTGGGACCTTC

d_call: TRBD1
v_call: TRBV5-1
j_call: TRBJ2-1
clone_size: NA
cdr3_aa: CASSPGPTGPLEQFF
cdr3_nt: TGCGCCAGCAGCCCCGGGCCGACAGGGCCCTTAGAGCAGTTCTTC

d_call: NA
v_call: TRBV25-1
j_call: TRBJ1-1
clone_size: NA
cdr3_aa: CASSEGGGGRNTEAFF
cdr3_nt: TGTGCCAGCAGTGAAGGGGGCGGGGGGCGAAACACTGAAGCTTTCTTT

d_call: NA
v_call: TRBV11-3
j_call: TRBJ1-2
clone_size: once
cdr3_aa: CASSLLPDRPDSYTF
cdr3_nt: TGTGCCAGCAGCTTATTACCCGACAGGCCCGATAGCTACACCTTC

d_call: NA
v_call: TRBV13
j_call: TRBJ1-1
clone_size: NA
cdr3_aa: CASSQNYLSTEAFF
cdr3_nt: TGTGCCAGCAGCCAGAACTACCTCTCCACTGAAGCTTTCTTT

d_call: NA
v_call: TRBV9
j_call: TRBJ1-1
clone_size: NA
cdr3_aa: CASSFRGGGVTEAFF
cdr3_nt: TGTGCCAGCAGCTTCCGAGGAGGTGGTGTAACTGAAGCTTTCTTT